The 4 T cell receptor beta chains given below trace back to one sample, sequenced in a study of control samples from healthy donors and cancer patients. Assay: immunoSEQ multiplex PCR; the TCRdb copy retains only in-frame clones and omits some. Of about 220,000 clones listed, roughly 94% were seen once; the top ten hold about 1.6%. Input material: blood. All receptors come from a man over 45 in good health.

The chain is built from TRBV4-2 and TRBJ2-1; D not resolved. The CDR3 is made up of 16 amino acids. The V end was cut by 0 bases, the J end by 2 bases, with 11 bases between. CDR1 and CDR2 from the germline V gene are LGHNA and YNFKEQ. Here the CDR3 reads CASSQDSTLAYNEQFF. For the CDR3, the DNA is TGTGCCAGCAGCCAAGATTCAACCTTGGCCTACAATGAGCAGTTCTTC.

The chain has TRBV19 and TRBJ1-1; 8 bases map to TRBD1. The V segment lost 6 bases and the J segment 5 bases; nucleotides outside the gene matches: 8. Germline V lookup: CDR1 LNHDA, CDR2 SQIVND (reference sequence). The CDR3 contains 14 residues. CDR3 amino acids: CASRTQGAETEAFF. The CDR3 DNA follows: TGTGCCAGTAGAACCCAGGGGGCAGAGACTGAAGCTTTCTTT.

The chain combines TRBV5-1 with TRBJ2-1; 13 positions agree with TRBD2. Germline trimming cut 2 bases from V and 4 bases from J; bases unmatched to any gene: 6. Per the germline V gene, CDR1 is SGHRS and CDR2 is YFSETQ. The CDR3 loop spans 17 amino acids. CDR3 nucleotides: TGCGCCAGCAGCTTTATAGGACTAGCGGGGGTTTACAATGAGCAGTTCTTC. It yields the protein CASSFIGLAGVYNEQFF.

The chain links TRBV6-5 to TRBJ2-1; 10 bases align to TRBD1. Germline V gives CDR1 MNHEY, CDR2 SVGAGI. The CDR3 length is 15 residues. The V and J ends lost 6 bases and 0 bases, in that order; junction bases with no gene match: 2. The CDR3 is CASRRTGGSYNEQFF. Written as DNA, the CDR3 is TGTGCCAGCAGGCGGACAGGGGGCTCCTACAATGAGCAGTTCTTC.